The next 10 T cell receptor beta chains were all read from a single sample in a study of blood T cell repertoires in COVID-19. Here immunoSEQ multiplex PCR was the method, and the copy in TCRdb shows in-frame clones only, minus some. Of 130,000 to 150,000 clones in the sample, roughly 90% were seen once. Source material: PBMCs or T cells enriched from blood (not recorded which). The receptors were gathered from a woman aged 40 to 49 who had been exposed to COVID-19.

V gene TRBV9 combines with J gene TRBJ2-1; D may be TRBD1 (6 bases). CDR1 and CDR2 from the germline V gene are SGDLS and YYNGEE. Trimming removed 4 bases from V and 6 bases from J, with 26 bases in between. The CDR3 is made up of 18 amino acids. CDR3 sequence (DNA): TGTGCCAGCAGCTTTCGTCTAGTTGGGCAGGGGAAGGGCAATGAGCAGTTCTTC. Translation gives CASSFRLVGQGKGNEQFF.

The chain carries TRBV18 and TRBJ2-7, with 11 positions matching TRBD2. Losses at the gene ends were 4 bases for V and 4 bases for J; bases not matched to a gene: 18. The germline V gene encodes CDR1 KGHSH and CDR2 LQKENI. The length of the CDR3 is 19 residues. Here the CDR3 reads CASSLYPRESLAGGYEQYF. The CDR3 DNA sequence: TGTGCCAGCTCACTTTACCCCAGGGAGAGCCTAGCGGGAGGTTACGAGCAGTACTTC. The full variable domain, rest sourced from reference TRBV18 and TRBJ2-7, is NAGVMQNPRHLVRRRGQEARLRCSPMKGHSHVYWYRQLPEEGLKFMVYLQKENIIDESGMPKERFSAEFPKEGPSILRIQQVVRGDSAAYFCASSLYPRESLAGGYEQYFGPGTRLTVT.

V is TRBV7-8 and J is TRBJ1-2, with a tentative D call TRBD1 (5 bases). With 2 bases removed from V and 7 bases from J, the gap between germline ends came to 17 bases. This CDR3 is 15 amino acids long. Per germline, CDR1 SGHVS and CDR2 FQNEAQ. The chain's CDR3 is CASSLSRIGGGGYTF. The CDR3 nucleotides read TGTGCCAGCAGCTTAAGTAGGATCGGGGGTGGTGGCTACACCTTC.

This chain connects TRBV7-2 to TRBJ1-2, with 8 bases that match TRBD1. Germline CDR1 reads SGHTA; CDR2 reads FQGNSA. V lost 6 bases and J lost 4; bases outside the gene matches: 4. CDR3 length equals 13 residues. CDR3 nucleotide sequence: TGTGCCAGCAGTTCGGGACAGGTCTATGGCTACACCTTC. It encodes CASSSGQVYGYTF.

V usage is TRBV5-1 and J usage is TRBJ2-3, with 15 positions matching TRBD2. The CDR3 loop spans 17 amino acids. Germline values: CDR1 SGHRS, CDR2 YFSETQ. V gave up 2 bases and J gave up 2 bases; unmatched junction bases: 3. CDR3 in DNA: TGCGCCAGCAGCTTCGGACTAGCGGGGGGGAACACAGATACGCAGTATTTT. Residues: CASSFGLAGGNTDTQYF.

The chain recombines TRBV3-1 (or the pseudogene TRBV3-2) with TRBJ2-4, with 9 bases identical to TRBD2. Germline V gene sequence: CDR1 LGHDT, CDR2 YNNKEL (reference sequence). The CDR3 extends over 14 amino acids. V shed 4 bases, J shed 9 bases, and the junction held 7 bases outside the gene matches. The CDR3 coding sequence is TGTGCCAGCAGCCCCATAGCGGGAGAGCTCATTCAGTACTTC. Its translation: CASSPIAGELIQYF.

The gene calls are TRBV7-9 and TRBJ1-3; TRBD1 matches 7 bases. There are 16 residues in the CDR3. With V trimmed by 5 bases and J by 6 bases, 13 bases remained unmatched. The germline gives CDR1 SEHNR, CDR2 FQNEAQ (reference sequence). The CDR3 loop reads CASSPFVGQAANTIYF. CDR3 coding DNA: TGTGCCAGCAGCCCTTTTGTAGGACAGGCCGCAAACACCATATATTTT. Looking up the rest from reference TRBV7-9 and TRBJ1-3 gives the full variable domain: DTGVSQNPRHKITKRGQNVTFRCDPISEHNRLYWYRQTLGQGPEFLTYFQNEAQLEKSRLLSDRFSAERPKGSFSTLEIQRTEQGDSAMYLCASSPFVGQAANTIYFGEGSWLTVV.

The rearrangement uses TRBV5-4 and TRBJ2-2; tentative D call: TRBD2 (5 bases). This CDR3 region has 15 residues. Germline V gives CDR1 SGHNT, CDR2 YYREEE (reference sequence). V dropped 2 bases and J dropped 4 bases, with 12 bases sitting between them. Written as DNA, the CDR3 is TGTGCCAGCAGCTTCGGTACTAGTGTCACCGGGGAGCTGTTTTTT. Translating gives CASSFGTSVTGELFF.

This clone was counted a single time. The V gene is TRBV7-9, the J gene TRBJ2-5, with D unresolved. Germline V CDR1 and CDR2: SEHNR, FQNEAQ (reference sequence). The CDR3 is made up of 15 amino acids. With 5 bases removed from V and 5 bases from J, the gap between germline ends came to 18 bases. The CDR3 loop reads CASSPVPRGDETQYF. The CDR3 DNA sequence: TGTGCCAGCAGCCCAGTGCCACGAGGAGACGAGACCCAGTACTTC.

This rearrangement joins TRBV6-5 to TRBJ2-3, with 8 bases fitting TRBD1. This CDR3 spans 14 amino acids. The ends lost 6 bases at V and 4 bases at J; junction bases unmatched: 6. CDR1 is MNHEY and CDR2 is SVGAGI in the germline V gene. CDR3: CASRIGQGSDTQYF. The DNA for the CDR3 is TGTGCCAGCAGAATCGGACAGGGTTCAGATACGCAGTATTTT.